Listed here are 30 T cell receptor beta chains from one sample, sequenced in a study of early T cells in non-severe SARS-CoV-2 infection. TCRdb recomputed calls from the 5' RACE reads with MiXCR, one row per CDR3 protein. The sample carries approximately 50,000 distinct CDR3 sequences, 7% to 10% recorded once. The sequencing sample was made of whole blood. These receptors all stem from an adult who was a healthcare worker with PCR-confirmed SARS-CoV-2 infection or an uninfected control (not recorded which).

This clonotype was observed a handful of times. This sequence joins TRBV2 and TRBJ1-2; D call uncertain. Trimming pared 2 bases from V and 8 bases from J, leaving 6 bases between. The germline V gene has CDR1 SNHLY and CDR2 FYNNEI. The CDR3 covers 11 residues. The CDR3 DNA reads as TGTGCCAGCAGTGAAAGTCGGGGCTACACCTTC. This gives the protein CASSESRGYTF. Combining the CDR3 with reference TRBV2 and TRBJ1-2 gives the whole variable domain EPEVTQTPSHQVTQMGQEVILRCVPISNHLYFYWYRQILGQKVEFLVSFYNNEISEKSEIFDDQFSVERPDGSNFTLKIRSTKLEDSAMYFCASSESRGYTFGSGTRLTVV.

This clonotype was counted a few times. The chain carries TRBV19 and TRBJ2-3, with 11 bases that match TRBD2. This CDR3 contains 14 residues. J was trimmed by 5 bases and V by 5 bases; bases with no gene match: 3. The germline V gene encodes CDR1 LNHDA and CDR2 SQIVND (reference sequence). The CDR3 DNA reads as TGTGCCAGTAGTCCTGGGACTAGCGGAGATACGCAGTATTTT. As protein: CASSPGTSGDTQYF. Looking up the rest from reference TRBV19 and TRBJ2-3 gives the full variable domain: DGGITQSPKYLFRKEGQNVTLSCEQNLNHDAMYWYRQDPGQGLRLIYYSQIVNDFQKGDIAEGYSVSREKKESFPLTVTSAQKNPTAFYLCASSPGTSGDTQYFGPGTRLTVL.

A few counts support this clonotype. The gene calls are TRBV11-2 and TRBJ2-7; perhaps TRBD1 as D (5 bases). The V end was cut by 4 bases, the J end by 5 bases, with 15 bases between. The CDR3 length is 14 residues. CDR1 and CDR2 from the germline V gene are SGHAT and FQNNGV. The CDR3 spells CASSSGAFDHEQYF. CDR3 nucleotide sequence: TGTGCCAGCAGCTCTGGGGCATTCGACCACGAGCAGTACTTC. Full variable domain (outside the CDR3, taken from reference TRBV11-2 and TRBJ2-7): EAGVAQSPRYKIIEKRQSVAFWCNPISGHATLYWYQQILGQGPKLLIQFQNNGVVDDSQLPKDRFSAERLKGVDSTLKIQPAKLEDSAVYLCASSSGAFDHEQYFGPGTRLTVT.

There are a few counts of this clonotype. J is TRBJ1-6 and V is TRBV7-2; D might be TRBD1 (5 bases). V was pared by 3 bases and J by 0 bases, with 18 bases between. CDR3 length: 19 amino acids. Per germline, CDR1 SGHTA and CDR2 FQGNSA. The CDR3 nucleotides read TGTGCCAGCAGCTTTGACAGTCCGGGATTCAGCTCCTATAATTCACCCCTCCACTTT. Protein sequence: CASSFDSPGFSSYNSPLHF. Full variable domain (outside the CDR3, taken from reference TRBV7-2 and TRBJ1-6): GAGVSQSPSNKVTEKGKDVELRCDPISGHTALYWYRQSLGQGLEFLIYFQGNSAPDKSGLPSDRFSAERTGGSVSTLTIQRTQQEDSAVYLCASSFDSPGFSSYNSPLHFGNGTRLTVT.

In its sample, this clonotype was seen many times. This rearrangement joins TRBV20-1 to TRBJ2-1; D gene unclear. The CDR3 sequence is 14 residues long. Trimming shortened V by 6 bases and J by 8 bases, and 20 bases separated the two germline ends. Germline CDR1 and CDR2: DFQATT and SNEGSKA (reference sequence). The CDR3 loop is CSARGTGEIHEQFF. The CDR3, as DNA: TGCAGTGCGCGAGGAACGGGCGAGATTCATGAGCAGTTCTTC.

This clonotype was counted between two and nine times. The chain carries TRBV10-3 and TRBJ2-4, with D possibly being TRBD2 (6 bases). There are 17 residues in the CDR3. Germline assignment: CDR1 ENHRY and CDR2 SYGVKD. V lost 2 bases to trimming and J lost 0 bases, with 14 bases between them. The CDR3 loop reads CAISEAGQRVAKNIQYF. DNA of the CDR3: TGTGCCATCAGTGAGGCAGGGCAGCGGGTAGCCAAAAACATTCAGTACTTC.

Only a few counts were recorded for this clonotype. The CDR3 loop is CASSFYQADNEQFF. The DNA for the CDR3 is TGCGCCAGCAGCTTTTATCAGGCAGACAATGAGCAGTTCTTC. V gene TRBV5-1 combines with J gene TRBJ2-1; D is ambiguous. Germline values: CDR1 SGHRS, CDR2 YFSETQ. V was cut by 2 bases and J by 5 bases, with 11 bases left in between. The CDR3 is 14 residues long.

The V and J genes are TRBV28 and TRBJ2-7; the D is unclear. The germline V and J ends were trimmed by 3 bases and 6 bases, with 24 bases remaining between them. Germline V CDR1 and CDR2: MDHEN, SYDVKM. The CDR3 spans 17 residues. CDR3 amino acids: CASSFKLGLLLSCEQYF. CDR3 in DNA: TGTGCCAGCAGTTTTAAACTTGGGCTTCTACTCAGCTGCGAGCAGTACTTC. Looking up the rest from reference TRBV28 and TRBJ2-7 gives the full variable domain: DVKVTQSSRYLVKRTGEKVFLECVQDMDHENMFWYRQDPGLGLRLIYFSYDVKMKEKGDIPEGYSVSREKKERFSLILESASTNQTSMYLCASSFKLGLLLSCEQYFGPGTRLTVT.

This clonotype has a count of ten or more. The rearrangement joins TRBV6-5 to TRBJ2-1; a possible D gene is TRBD2 (5 bases). The CDR3 sequence is 14 residues long. The V gene's germline CDR1 is MNHEY and CDR2 SVGAGI. Trimming stripped 0 bases from V and 4 bases from J, with 7 bases between. The DNA of the CDR3 is TGTGCCAGCAGTTACTCGAGGGTGTACAATGAGCAGTTCTTC. This codes for CASSYSRVYNEQFF.

This clonotype was picked up a small number of times. The chain joins TRBV28 to TRBJ2-1; 8 bases agree with TRBD1. This CDR3 has 13 residues. The trim removed 11 bases at V and 7 bases at J, leaving 10 bases unmatched. CDR1 MDHEN and CDR2 SYDVKM come from the germline V gene. The CDR3 protein is CAGNWTGPNEQFF. In DNA form, the CDR3 reads TGTGCCGGGAACTGGACAGGGCCGAATGAGCAGTTCTTC.

This clonotype was seen a handful of times. The V call is TRBV11-2, the J call TRBJ2-3; 8 bases fit TRBD2. CDR1 and CDR2 (germline): SGHAT, FQNNGV. The length of the CDR3 is 16 residues. V dropped 1 base and J dropped 6; count of bases not matched to a gene: 9. CDR3 residues: CASSLGPPGGQDTQYF. The DNA of the CDR3 is TGTGCCAGCAGCTTAGGCCCCCCGGGGGGGCAGGATACGCAGTATTTT.

This clonotype was counted many times. The chain joins TRBV12-3 or TRBV12-4 to TRBJ2-3; tentative D call: TRBD2 (7 bases). The CDR3 is 15 residues long. Trimming shortened V by 0 bases and J by 8 bases, and 15 bases separated the two germline ends. The CDR3 spells CASSLAGGARGTQYF. The CDR3, as DNA: TGTGCCAGCAGTTTAGCAGGGGGGGCCCGCGGTACGCAGTATTTT.

This clonotype was observed a handful of times. Here the CDR3 DNA reads TGTGCCAGCAGCCAGCGGGTGCTGGAGACCCAGTACTTC. Its translation: CASSQRVLETQYF. The chain couples TRBV7-6 to TRBJ2-5, with a tentative D call TRBD2 (6 bases). The V end lost 5 bases, the J end lost 5 bases, and 12 bases lay between the germline ends. In germline, CDR1 is SGHVS, CDR2 FNYEAQ. The CDR3 runs 13 residues.

This clonotype occurred many times. The chain recombines TRBV13 with TRBJ1-1, with D unresolved. Trimming removed 3 bases at V and 5 bases at J, with 7 bases between. Looked up from germline, CDR1 is PRHDT and CDR2 is FYEKMQ (reference sequence). CDR3 length: 12 amino acids. The CDR3, as DNA: TGTGCCAGCAGCTTGGGGTCTACTGAAGCTTTCTTT. This encodes CASSLGSTEAFF.

The chain couples TRBV13 to TRBJ2-1; D is uncertain. Germline loops: CDR1 PRHDT, CDR2 FYEKMQ (reference sequence). The V end lost 0 bases, the J end lost 9 bases, and 12 bases lay between the germline ends. The CDR3 spans 14 residues. The CDR3 nucleotides are TGTGCCAGCAGCTTAGGCTATGGGGAAGGTGAGCAGTTCTTC. Translated: CASSLGYGEGEQFF.

This clonotype was seen ten or more times. This rearrangement joins TRBV11-2 to TRBJ1-4, with 8 bases that match TRBD1. V was pared by 6 bases and J by 7 bases, with 10 bases of the junction left unmatched. Germline lookup yields CDR1 SGHAT and CDR2 FQNNGV. The CDR3 length is 15 residues. CDR3 sequence reads: CASRTTRGRFEKLFF. The DNA of the CDR3 is TGTGCCAGCAGGACTACCAGGGGGCGCTTTGAAAAACTGTTTTTT.

This clonotype was seen only a few times. The CDR3 loop reads CASSWKGREQYF. In DNA, the CDR3 is TGTGCCAGCAGTTGGAAAGGCCGCGAGCAGTACTTC. This chain links TRBV28 with TRBJ2-7; D call uncertain. The length of the CDR3 is 12 residues. Germline V gene lookup returns CDR1 MDHEN and CDR2 SYDVKM. Trimming left V 4 bases short and J 6 bases short, with 10 bases between.

In this sample, this clonotype turned up a few times. The chain uses TRBV7-2 and TRBJ2-4; tentative D call: TRBD1 (7 bases). The ends were cut back, 5 bases at V and 7 bases at J, with 12 bases in the middle. Germline V lookup: CDR1 SGHTA, CDR2 FQGNSA. The CDR3 runs to 13 residues. The DNA for the CDR3 is TGTGCCAGCAGCGCGGGACAGTTGAACATTCAGTACTTC. As protein: CASSAGQLNIQYF.

By its share, this clonotype is medium-sized. The chain is built from TRBV12-5 and TRBJ2-1; 8 nucleotides match TRBD2. The CDR3 runs 10 residues. Germline CDR1 reads LGHNT; CDR2 reads FRNRAP. CDR3 loop: CASGGHEQFF. Written as DNA, the CDR3 is TGTGCCAGCGGGGGACATGAGCAGTTCTTC.

There are a few counts of this clonotype. This sequence joins TRBV6-1 and TRBJ2-3; D perhaps matches TRBD1 (6 bases). The CDR3 runs 14 residues. The germline V gene encodes CDR1 MNHNS and CDR2 SASEGT. Trimming removed 8 bases at V and 2 bases at J, with 14 bases between. CDR3 in DNA: TGTGCCAGCCAAGCAGGGGCGCACACAGATACGCAGTATTTT. Its translation: CASQAGAHTDTQYF.

The chain couples TRBV30 to TRBJ1-1; D is possibly TRBD1 (5 bases). CDR3 length equals 12 residues. The ends were cut back, 5 bases at V and 1 base at J, with 8 bases in the middle. CDR1 and CDR2 (germline): GTSNPN, SVGIG (reference sequence). CDR3 sequence (DNA): TGTGCCTGGGGGGACGGGAACACTGAAGCTTTCTTT. Its translation: CAWGDGNTEAFF.

This clonotype was recorded many times. The chain combines TRBV7-8 with TRBJ2-1, with 9 bases that match TRBD1. V trimming: 5 bases; J trimming: 2 bases; junction bases outside the gene matches: 7. Germline-derived CDR1 and CDR2 are SGHVS and FQNEAQ. CDR3 length: 16 residues. CDR3 protein: CASSHSRTGAYNEQFF. Here the CDR3 DNA reads TGTGCCAGCAGCCACTCCAGGACAGGGGCCTACAATGAGCAGTTCTTC.

This clonotype was counted many times. The J gene is TRBJ2-7, the V gene TRBV13, with 11 bases aligning to TRBD2. The V segment lost 3 bases and the J segment 4 bases; nucleotides outside the gene matches: 2. From germline, CDR1 is PRHDT and CDR2 FYEKMQ (reference sequence). There are 14 residues in the CDR3. The CDR3 sequence is CASSFRTSGYEQYF. CDR3 sequence (DNA): TGTGCCAGCAGCTTTAGGACTAGCGGGTACGAGCAGTACTTC.

This clonotype has only a few counts. The genes are TRBV19 and TRBJ2-1, with D unresolved. The germline CDR1 and CDR2 sequences are LNHDA and SQIVND (reference sequence). The ends were cut back, 0 bases at V and 7 bases at J, with 13 bases in the middle. The CDR3 is 15 amino acids. CDR3 sequence: CASSIDSGTRNEQFF. DNA of the CDR3: TGTGCCAGTAGTATAGATTCTGGTACACGGAATGAGCAGTTCTTC.

This clonotype was observed at least ten times. The chain couples TRBV11-2 to TRBJ2-1; D gene uncertain. Germline values: CDR1 SGHAT, CDR2 FQNNGV. Trimming removed 5 bases from V and 8 bases from J, with 19 bases in between. This CDR3 region has 15 residues. The CDR3: CASSPSAYRAHEQFF. CDR3 DNA: TGTGCCAGCAGCCCCTCAGCCTATCGCGCCCATGAGCAGTTCTTC.

This clonotype occurred a few times. The V gene is TRBV7-3, the J gene TRBJ2-3; weak D call: TRBD2 (6 bases). The length of the CDR3 is 15 residues. The V gene lost 0 bases and the J gene lost 4 bases, with 11 bases spanning the gap. From germline, CDR1 is SGHTA and CDR2 FQGTGA. The CDR3, as DNA: TGTGCCAGCAGCTTAACGGCGGGATGGGCAGATACGCAGTATTTT. Translation: CASSLTAGWADTQYF.

This clonotype was counted a few times. The rearrangement links TRBV2 to TRBJ1-1, with D hard to call. V was shortened by 6 bases and J by 4 bases, with 12 bases between the two germline ends. The CDR3 is 13 amino acids. Germline V CDR1 and CDR2: SNHLY, FYNNEI. This CDR3 reads CASRAQAGTEAFF. The CDR3 coding sequence is TGTGCCAGCAGGGCCCAGGCGGGCACTGAAGCTTTCTTT.

This clonotype has ten or more counts. The chain employs TRBV2 and TRBJ2-7, with unresolved D. The CDR3 is 15 residues long. Germline CDR1 reads SNHLY; CDR2 reads FYNNEI. V was shortened by 3 bases and J by 6 bases, with 18 bases between the two germline ends. CDR3 amino acids: CASSECQLSACEQYF. As DNA, the CDR3 is TGTGCCAGCAGTGAGTGCCAGCTCTCTGCCTGCGAGCAGTACTTC.

The V call is TRBV19, the J call TRBJ1-2, with D possibly matching TRBD1 (5 bases). V lost 10 bases to trimming and J lost 3 bases, with 15 bases between them. The CDR3 sequence is 13 residues long. CDR1 and CDR2 from the germline V gene are LNHDA and SQIVND (reference sequence). CDR3 residues: CATSSRQYYGYTF. In DNA form, the CDR3 reads TGTGCCACCTCGTCCCGACAGTACTATGGCTACACCTTC.

The rearrangement links TRBV5-1 to TRBJ2-7, with 11 bases that match TRBD2. The CDR3 spans 15 residues. The trim removed 2 bases at V and 7 bases at J, leaving 8 bases unmatched. Germline V lookup: CDR1 SGHRS, CDR2 YFSETQ. This CDR3 is CASSFLAGGTPEQYF. In nucleotides, the CDR3 is TGCGCCAGCAGCTTCCTAGCGGGGGGCACCCCAGAGCAGTACTTC.